Each of the 13 T cell receptor beta chains below was sequenced from the same sample in a study of T cell changes during pregnancy in multiple sclerosis. The table came from immunoSEQ multiplex PCR; TCRdb's copy has only in-frame clones and leaves some out. The sample holds around 56,000 clones, just over 90% seen once. Sequenced here: peripheral blood, sampled in the first trimester of pregnancy. These receptor sequences come from a female donor in good health, enrolled as a control in a pregnancy study.

The V gene is TRBV28, the J gene TRBJ1-5; TRBD1 agrees at 8 bases. CDR1 is MDHEN and CDR2 is SYDVKM in the germline V gene. V trimming: 2 bases; J trimming: 2 bases; junction bases outside the gene matches: 5. There are 16 residues in the CDR3. The CDR3 DNA reads as TGTGCCAGCAGTTTACCAGGGGGCAGGGGCAATCAGCCCCAGCATTTT. Its protein is CASSLPGGRGNQPQHF.

This chain joins TRBV12-5 and TRBJ1-6, with D possibly being TRBD1 (6 bases). The germline CDR1 and CDR2 sequences are LGHNT and FRNRAP. The CDR3 runs 18 residues. V lost 6 bases and J lost 5, with 23 bases in between. The CDR3 loop reads CASGLRGGGSLHNSPLHF. The CDR3 DNA follows: TGTGCTAGTGGCCTGCGGGGGGGCGGAAGCCTTCATAATTCACCCCTCCACTTT.

The V and J genes are TRBV2 and TRBJ1-5; D call uncertain. The germline CDR1 and CDR2 sequences are SNHLY and FYNNEI. CDR3 length equals 15 residues. V lost 6 bases to trimming and J lost 6 bases, with 18 bases between them. This chain's CDR3 is CASSPPGISRQPQHF. CDR3 sequence (DNA): TGTGCCAGCAGCCCCCCGGGTATAAGTCGTCAGCCCCAGCATTTT.

The chain carries TRBV29-1 and TRBJ2-4, with D perhaps matching TRBD2 (6 bases). This CDR3 has 13 residues. Trimming removed 7 bases from V and 0 bases from J, with 10 bases in between. Germline CDR1 SQVTM, CDR2 ANQGSEA. The CDR3 nucleotides are TGCAGCGCAAGGGGACTAGCCAAAAACATTCAGTACTTC. This gives the protein CSARGLAKNIQYF.

The chain carries TRBV5-1 and TRBJ1-1; 8 bases are shared with TRBD1. This CDR3 has 14 residues. Germline V gives CDR1 SGHRS, CDR2 YFSETQ. V shed 1 base and J 4 bases; nucleotides not matched to a gene: 3. The CDR3 coding sequence is TGCGCCAGCAGCTTGTCGCAGGGGGCCACTGAAGCTTTCTTT. Amino acids: CASSLSQGATEAFF. Drawing the rest from reference TRBV5-1 and TRBJ1-1, the complete variable domain is KAGVTQTPRYLIKTRGQQVTLSCSPISGHRSVSWYQQTPGQGLQFLFEYFSETQRNKGNFPGRFSGRQFSNSRSEMNVSTLELGDSALYLCASSLSQGATEAFFGQGTRLTVV.

The chain uses TRBV29-1 and TRBJ2-3; D not certain. Germline CDR1 reads SQVTM; CDR2 reads ANQGSEA. The ends were cut back, 3 bases at V and 4 bases at J, with 11 bases in the middle. This CDR3 region has 13 residues. The chain's CDR3 is CSVEVQVSDTQYF. In DNA form, the CDR3 reads TGCAGCGTTGAGGTCCAGGTGTCAGATACGCAGTATTTT.

The chain couples TRBV2 to TRBJ1-5, with TRBD1 matching 9 bases. Per germline, CDR1 SNHLY and CDR2 FYNNEI. The CDR3 has 14 residues. Unmatched junction bases numbered 6, after V lost 6 bases and J lost 6 bases. In DNA form, the CDR3 reads TGTGCCAGCAGCTCGGGACAGGGTTTTCAGCCCCAGCATTTT. It yields the protein CASSSGQGFQPQHF.

This chain links TRBV20-1 with TRBJ2-5; a possible D gene is TRBD1 (5 bases). Germline CDR1 is DFQATT and CDR2 is SNEGSKA (reference sequence). The CDR3 runs 11 residues. The V and J ends lost 5 bases and 5 bases respectively, with 9 bases between them. CDR3 nucleotides: TGCAGTGCTGGACAAACGGAGACCCAGTACTTC. Translating gives CSAGQTETQYF.

The V and J genes are TRBV11-2 and TRBJ2-7; D remains ambiguous. Deletions cut 2 bases from V and 0 bases from J, with 11 bases between. The CDR3 extends over 15 amino acids. CDR1 is SGHAT, CDR2 FQNNGV, per germline. CDR3 nucleotide sequence: TGTGCCAGCAGCTTATCTGCGGCGAGCTCCTACGAGCAGTACTTC. Translated, it gives CASSLSAASSYEQYF.

CDR3 region: CASSLARREGGQFF. The CDR3, as DNA: TGTGCCAGCAGCTTAGCCCGTCGGGAGGGAGGGCAGTTCTTC. The V gene is TRBV7-9, the J gene TRBJ2-1; 8 positions agree with TRBD2. The V gene end was trimmed by 0 bases and the J gene end by 12 bases; junction bases not matched to a gene: 7. This CDR3 is 14 amino acids long. Germline CDR1 and CDR2: SEHNR and FQNEAQ (reference sequence).

The chain employs TRBV6-5 and TRBJ2-7, with TRBD1 matching 9 bases. Looked up from germline, CDR1 is MNHEY and CDR2 is SVGAGI. The V and J ends lost 6 bases and 6 bases, in that order; junction bases with no gene match: 12. The CDR3 loop spans 15 amino acids. The chain's CDR3 is CASREGGTGFFEQYF. The CDR3 nucleotides are TGTGCCAGCAGGGAGGGGGGGACAGGGTTTTTCGAGCAGTACTTC.

The chain combines TRBV2 with TRBJ2-7, with D perhaps TRBD2 (6 bases). Germline V gives CDR1 SNHLY, CDR2 FYNNEI. Between the trimmed V and J ends, which lost 3 bases and 5 bases, there was a span of 14 bases. This CDR3 has 14 residues. The CDR3: CASSDLATAHEQYF. In DNA form, the CDR3 reads TGTGCCAGCAGTGACCTAGCGACAGCCCACGAGCAGTACTTC.

This clone turned up a few times. V and J are TRBV19 and TRBJ2-4; the D gene is possibly TRBD2 (5 bases). CDR3 size: 13 residues. The V and J ends lost 3 bases and 8 bases respectively, with 11 bases between them. Germline assignment: CDR1 LNHDA and CDR2 SQIVND (reference sequence). CDR3 in DNA: TGTGCCAGTAGTATGGCAGGAGGTGACATTCAGTACTTC. Translating gives CASSMAGGDIQYF.